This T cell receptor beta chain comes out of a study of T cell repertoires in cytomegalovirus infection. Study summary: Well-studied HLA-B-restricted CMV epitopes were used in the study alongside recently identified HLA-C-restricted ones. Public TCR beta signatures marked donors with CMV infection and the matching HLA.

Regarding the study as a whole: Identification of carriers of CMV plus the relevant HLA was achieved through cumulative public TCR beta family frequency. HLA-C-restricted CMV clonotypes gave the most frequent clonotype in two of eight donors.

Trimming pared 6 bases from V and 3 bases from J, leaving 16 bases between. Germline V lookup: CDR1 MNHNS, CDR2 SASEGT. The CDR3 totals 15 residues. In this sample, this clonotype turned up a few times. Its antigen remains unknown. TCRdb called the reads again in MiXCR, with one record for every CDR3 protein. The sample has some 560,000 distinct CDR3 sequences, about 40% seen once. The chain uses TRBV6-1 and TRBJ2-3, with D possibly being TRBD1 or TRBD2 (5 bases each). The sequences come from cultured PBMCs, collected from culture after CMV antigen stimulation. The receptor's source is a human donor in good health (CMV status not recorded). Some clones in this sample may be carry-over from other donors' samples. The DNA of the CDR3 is TGTGCCAGCAGCCCTTACGCAGGGAGTACAGATACGCAGTATTTT. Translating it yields CASSPYAGSTDTQYF.